Following are 19 T cell receptor beta chains from one sample sequenced in a study of T cell repertoires in cytomegalovirus infection. TCRdb re-analysed the reads in MiXCR, keeping a single row per CDR3 protein. Altogether 400,000 to 600,000 distinct CDR3 sequences are present, approximately 46% being singletons, with the ten largest covering roughly two fifths. The antigens of these receptors remain unknown. The sample was cultured PBMCs, taken from culture after CMV antigen stimulation. The receptor set was obtained from a human donor in good health (CMV status not recorded). Some clones in this sample may be carry-over from other donors' samples.

This clonotype was found once. The chain combines TRBV4-1 with TRBJ2-3, with 7 bases aligning to TRBD2. Germline V gene data show CDR1 as MGHRA and CDR2 as YSYEKL. This CDR3 has 17 residues. J was trimmed by 1 base and V by 3 bases; bases with no gene match: 10. The CDR3 is CASSHPRVGGGTDTQYF. CDR3 nucleotide sequence: TGCGCCAGCAGCCACCCCCGGGTGGGGGGGGGCACAGATACGCAGTATTTT.

This chain connects TRBV6-2 or TRBV6-3 to TRBJ2-1, with TRBD2 identical over 12 bases. The CDR3 spans 16 residues. J lost 7 bases, V lost 0 bases, and 4 bases had no gene match. The germline V gene has CDR1 MNHEY and CDR2 SVGEGT. As DNA, the CDR3 is TGTGCCAGCAGTTACTCTGGACTAGCGGGACGGAATGAGCAGTTCTTC. Translation gives CASSYSGLAGRNEQFF.

J is TRBJ2-3 and V is TRBV28; a weak D match, TRBD2 (7 bases). Germline CDR1 is MDHEN and CDR2 is SYDVKM. V gave up 4 bases and J gave up 6 bases, with 14 bases separating them. This CDR3 has 14 residues. CDR3 nucleotides: TGTGCCAGCAGTTCCCCGGGGGGCTGGGATACGCAGTATTTT. Translated: CASSSPGGWDTQYF.

V gene TRBV5-4 combines with J gene TRBJ1-2; 9 nucleotides line up with TRBD1. V trimming: 2 bases; J trimming: 8 bases; junction bases outside the gene matches: 10. The length of the CDR3 is 15 residues. The germline gives CDR1 SGHNT, CDR2 YYREEE (reference sequence). CDR3 loop: CASSFRGTGSLGYTF. CDR3 DNA sequence: TGTGCCAGCAGCTTCCGCGGGACAGGGTCATTAGGCTACACCTTC. Filled out from reference TRBV5-4 and TRBJ1-2, the complete variable domain reads ETGVTQSPTHLIKTRGQQVTLRCSSQSGHNTVSWYQQALGQGPQFIFQYYREEENGRGNFPPRFSGLQFPNYSSELNVNALELDDSALYLCASSFRGTGSLGYTFGSGTRLTVV.

The gene calls are TRBV5-4 and TRBJ2-7; a possible D gene is TRBD2 (5 bases). V lost 5 bases to trimming and J lost 6 bases, with 18 bases between them. In germline, CDR1 is SGHNT, CDR2 YYREEE (reference sequence). The CDR3 contains 14 residues. In DNA, the CDR3 is TGTGCCAGCAGTCCTCGTGGGAGTTTAGTCGAGCAGTACTTC. It codes for CASSPRGSLVEQYF.

The J gene is TRBJ1-1, the V gene TRBV7-4; D remains ambiguous. Trimming cost V 1 base and J 8 bases, with 14 bases left between them. The CDR3 is made up of 14 amino acids. Germline values: CDR1 SGHVT, CDR2 SQSDAQ. CDR3 residues: CASSLVMTRKEAFF. The CDR3 coding sequence is TGTGCCAGCAGCTTAGTTATGACAAGAAAGGAAGCTTTCTTT.

V is TRBV12-3 or TRBV12-4 and J is TRBJ2-2; the D gene is possibly TRBD1 (5 bases). V was clipped by 9 bases and J by 3 bases, with 14 bases between them. The CDR3 loop spans 14 amino acids. CDR3 sequence (DNA): TGTGCCAGTCAAACAGGATCAGACACCGGGGAGCTGTTTTTT. Protein: CASQTGSDTGELFF.

The rearrangement links TRBV20-1 to TRBJ1-4; D gene unclear. This CDR3 spans 11 amino acids. V dropped 3 bases and J dropped 12 bases, with 11 bases sitting between them. Germline values: CDR1 DFQATT, CDR2 SNEGSKA (reference sequence). CDR3 nucleotides: TGCAGTGCTAGGTTCCAGATGGAACTGTTTTTT. Encoded protein: CSARFQMELFF.

This clonotype was counted a few times. This chain uses TRBV7-9 with TRBJ2-7; D remains ambiguous. Trimming took 7 bases from V and 0 from J, leaving 7 bases between them. The germline CDR1 and CDR2 sequences are SEHNR and FQNEAQ (reference sequence). The CDR3 is 12 amino acids. The CDR3 sequence: CASTSASYEQYF. CDR3 DNA sequence: TGTGCCAGCACCTCGGCCTCCTACGAGCAGTACTTC.

This clonotype has just a few counts. The rearrangement uses TRBV27 and TRBJ2-5; 10 nucleotides align to TRBD2. The CDR3 extends over 16 amino acids. CDR1 is MNHEY, CDR2 SMNVEV, per germline (reference sequence). With 2 bases clipped from V and 5 bases from J, the junction kept 8 bases outside the gene matches. CDR3 sequence: CASSLIAASGSETQYF. DNA of the CDR3: TGTGCCAGCAGTTTAATAGCGGCTAGCGGGAGTGAGACCCAGTACTTC.

This chain connects TRBV13 to TRBJ1-4; TRBD1 agrees at 11 bases. V trimming: 4 bases; J trimming: 8 bases; junction bases outside the gene matches: 6. Germline V gives CDR1 PRHDT, CDR2 FYEKMQ (reference sequence). CDR3 size: 15 residues. In DNA, the CDR3 is TGTGCCAGCAGCTCGGACAGGGGGCAGAGAGAAAAACTGTTTTTT. The encoded protein is CASSSDRGQREKLFF.

This clonotype was seen more than once but under ten times. The rearrangement uses TRBV2 and TRBJ2-1, with D perhaps given as TRBD1 or TRBD2 (6 bases each). This CDR3 is 13 amino acids long. From germline, CDR1 is SNHLY and CDR2 FYNNEI. V was pared by 8 bases and J by 7 bases, with 15 bases between. CDR3 sequence reads: CASGGLEHNEQFF. In DNA form, the CDR3 reads TGTGCCAGCGGGGGGCTCGAACATAATGAGCAGTTCTTC.

As concerns this clonotype: One base away lies a much larger clone, so this may be a sequencing read error. This chain uses TRBV7-2 with TRBJ2-3; D gene ambiguous. In germline, CDR1 is SGHTA, CDR2 FQGNSA. The CDR3 covers 15 residues. The CDR3 sequence is CASSIHRARPDKQYF. The CDR3 nucleotides are TGTGCCAGCAGCATTCATAGGGCTAGGCCAGATAAGCAGTATTTT.

V usage is TRBV20-1 and J usage is TRBJ1-5; 7 bases line up with TRBD1. Trimming cost V 6 bases and J 7 bases; bases outside gene matches: 15. Germline V CDR1 and CDR2: DFQATT, SNEGSKA (reference sequence). The CDR3 has 15 amino acids. In DNA, the CDR3 is TGCAGTGCAACATCTGCGGACAGGAGTGGGCAGCCCCAGCATTTT. Translation: CSATSADRSGQPQHF.

The chain recombines TRBV11-2 with TRBJ2-2; TRBD2 aligns across 9 bases. The CDR3 totals 18 residues. The J segment lost 3 bases and the V segment lost 1 base, leaving 9 bases of the junction unmatched. CDR1 SGHAT and CDR2 FQNNGV come from the germline V gene. This CDR3 is CASSLVSPTSGYTGELFF. The CDR3 region has the DNA TGTGCCAGCAGCTTAGTCTCCCCGACTAGCGGATACACCGGGGAGCTGTTTTTT.

The chain combines TRBV6-2 or TRBV6-3 with TRBJ1-1; D is unclear. Germline-derived CDR1 and CDR2 are MNHEY and SVGEGT. The CDR3 extends over 13 amino acids. V was cut by 0 bases and J by 8 bases, with 10 bases left in between. CDR3 sequence reads: CASSYSNVQEAFF. As DNA, the CDR3 is TGTGCCAGCAGTTACTCGAACGTGCAGGAAGCTTTCTTT.

The gene calls are TRBV6-6 and TRBJ1-4, with TRBD1 as a possible D gene (6 bases). The V gene lost 7 bases and the J gene lost 6 bases, with 15 bases spanning the gap. The CDR3 has 14 residues. The V gene's germline CDR1 is MNHNY and CDR2 SVGAGI (reference sequence). The CDR3 coding sequence is TGTGCCAGCACCTACAGGGCTGGTTATGAAAAACTGTTTTTT. Its translation is CASTYRAGYEKLFF.

The chain combines TRBV12-3 or TRBV12-4 with TRBJ1-3, with 8 nucleotides matching TRBD1. The J segment lost 4 bases and the V segment lost 5 bases, leaving 4 bases of the junction unmatched. The CDR3 totals 14 residues. The chain's CDR3 is CASSQGAAGNTIYF. CDR3 sequence (DNA): TGTGCCAGCAGTCAGGGGGCGGCCGGAAACACCATATATTTT.

The rearrangement links TRBV6-6 to TRBJ1-2, with 7 nucleotides matching TRBD1. The CDR3 is 17 amino acids. Germline V gene data show CDR1 as MNHNY and CDR2 as SVGAGI (reference sequence). After removal of 7 bases from V and 2 bases from J, the junction contained 16 bases not matched to a gene. In nucleotides, the CDR3 is TGTGCCAGCAATGGGCAACCGGGGGACAGCGCCAACTATGGCTACACCTTC. As protein: CASNGQPGDSANYGYTF.